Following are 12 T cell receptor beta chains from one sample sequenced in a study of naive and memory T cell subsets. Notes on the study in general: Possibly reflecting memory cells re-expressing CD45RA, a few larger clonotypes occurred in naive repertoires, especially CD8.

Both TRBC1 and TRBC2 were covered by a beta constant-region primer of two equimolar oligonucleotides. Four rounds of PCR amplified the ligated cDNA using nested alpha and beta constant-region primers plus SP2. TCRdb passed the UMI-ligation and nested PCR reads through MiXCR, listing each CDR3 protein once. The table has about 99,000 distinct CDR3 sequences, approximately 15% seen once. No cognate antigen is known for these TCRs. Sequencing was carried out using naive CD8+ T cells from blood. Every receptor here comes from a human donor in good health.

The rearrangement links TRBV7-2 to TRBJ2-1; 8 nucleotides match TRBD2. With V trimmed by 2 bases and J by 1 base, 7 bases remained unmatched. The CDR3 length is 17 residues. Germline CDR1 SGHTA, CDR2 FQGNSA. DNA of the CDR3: TGTGCCAGCAGCTTAACGGGAGGGCTCTCTTCCTACAATGAGCAGTTCTTC. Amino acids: CASSLTGGLSSYNEQFF.

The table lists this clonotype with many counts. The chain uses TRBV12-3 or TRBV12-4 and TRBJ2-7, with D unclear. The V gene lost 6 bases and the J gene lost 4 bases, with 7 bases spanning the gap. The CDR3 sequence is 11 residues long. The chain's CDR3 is CASSLKYEQYF. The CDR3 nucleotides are TGTGCCAGCAGCCTAAAGTACGAGCAGTACTTC.

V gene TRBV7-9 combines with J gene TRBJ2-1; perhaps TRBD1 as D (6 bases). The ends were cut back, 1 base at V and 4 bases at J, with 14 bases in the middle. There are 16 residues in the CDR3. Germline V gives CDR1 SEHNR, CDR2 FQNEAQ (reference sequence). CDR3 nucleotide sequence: TGTGCCAGCAGCTTAGTGGTGGGGGCGCCATACAATGAGCAGTTCTTC. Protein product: CASSLVVGAPYNEQFF.

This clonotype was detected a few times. This chain's CDR3 is CASLPSVGEITYEQYF. The CDR3 DNA reads as TGTGCCAGCTTACCCTCCGTGGGGGAGATCACCTACGAGCAGTACTTC. V and J are TRBV27 and TRBJ2-7; either TRBD1 or TRBD2 may fit D (5 bases each). Germline CDR1 is MNHEY and CDR2 is SMNVEV (reference sequence). Deletions cut 8 bases from V and 2 bases from J, with 22 bases between. The CDR3 is 16 residues long.

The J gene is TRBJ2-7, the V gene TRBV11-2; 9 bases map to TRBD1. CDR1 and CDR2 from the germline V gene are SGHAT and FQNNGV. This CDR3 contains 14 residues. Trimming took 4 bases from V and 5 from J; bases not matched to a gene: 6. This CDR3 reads CASSWTGDPNEQYF. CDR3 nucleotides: TGTGCCAGCAGCTGGACAGGGGATCCCAACGAGCAGTACTTC.

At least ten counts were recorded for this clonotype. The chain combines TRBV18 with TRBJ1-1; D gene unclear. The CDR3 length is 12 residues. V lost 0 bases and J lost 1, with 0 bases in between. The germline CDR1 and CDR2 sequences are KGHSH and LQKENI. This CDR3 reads CASSPPNTEAFF. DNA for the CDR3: TGTGCCAGCTCACCACCGAACACTGAAGCTTTCTTT.

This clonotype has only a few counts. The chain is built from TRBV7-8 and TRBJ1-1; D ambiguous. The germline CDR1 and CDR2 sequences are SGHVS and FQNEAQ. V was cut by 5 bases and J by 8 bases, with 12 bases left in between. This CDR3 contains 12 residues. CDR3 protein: CASSPFRAEAFF. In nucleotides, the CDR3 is TGTGCCAGCAGCCCGTTTCGGGCAGAAGCTTTCTTT.

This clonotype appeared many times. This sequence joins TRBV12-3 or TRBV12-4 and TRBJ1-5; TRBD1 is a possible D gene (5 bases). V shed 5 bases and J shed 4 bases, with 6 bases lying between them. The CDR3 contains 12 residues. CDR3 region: CASSGGNQPQHF. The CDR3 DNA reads TGTGCCAGCAGTGGGGGGAATCAGCCCCAGCATTTT.

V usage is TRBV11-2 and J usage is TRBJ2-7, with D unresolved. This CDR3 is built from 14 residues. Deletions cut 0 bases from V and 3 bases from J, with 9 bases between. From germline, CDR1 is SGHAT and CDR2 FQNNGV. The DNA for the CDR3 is TGTGCCAGCAGCTTAGAGGTTACCAACTACGAGCAGTACTTC. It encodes CASSLEVTNYEQYF. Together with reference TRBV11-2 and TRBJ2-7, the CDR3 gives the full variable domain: EAGVAQSPRYKIIEKRQSVAFWCNPISGHATLYWYQQILGQGPKLLIQFQNNGVVDDSQLPKDRFSAERLKGVDSTLKIQPAKLEDSAVYLCASSLEVTNYEQYFGPGTRLTVT.

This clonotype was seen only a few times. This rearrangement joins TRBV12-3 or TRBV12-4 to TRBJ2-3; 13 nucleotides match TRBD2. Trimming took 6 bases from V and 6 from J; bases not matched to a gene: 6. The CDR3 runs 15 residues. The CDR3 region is CASRTGLAGEDTQYF. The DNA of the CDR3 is TGTGCCAGCAGAACCGGACTAGCGGGAGAGGATACGCAGTATTTT.

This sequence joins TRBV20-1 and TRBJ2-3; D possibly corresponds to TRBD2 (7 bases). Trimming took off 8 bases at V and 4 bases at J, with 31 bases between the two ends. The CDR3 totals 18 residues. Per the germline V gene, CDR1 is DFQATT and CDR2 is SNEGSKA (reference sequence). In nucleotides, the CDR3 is TGCAGTACAATCCGGGAGGCCCCGTTTAGGGGGTTCCCAGATACGCAGTATTTT. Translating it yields CSTIREAPFRGFPDTQYF.

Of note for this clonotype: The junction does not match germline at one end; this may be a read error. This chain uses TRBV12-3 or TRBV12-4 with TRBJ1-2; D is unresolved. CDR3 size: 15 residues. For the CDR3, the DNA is TGTGGCAGCAGTGCCTCAGTCTGGGGTCCTAACGGCTACACCTTC. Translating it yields CGSSASVWGPNGYTF.